Sequencing of this TCR beta chain was carried out in a study of sequential checkpoint blockade in melanoma. Overall study: Randomization was 1:1 between first-line nivolumab→ipilimumab and ipilimumab→nivolumab.

Noted treatment: randomized to nivolumab then ipilimumab (arm A) or the reverse (arm B). No patient had prior DNA-damaging chemotherapy. Sorted cells were live CD3+CD8+, lacking CD19 and CD56, from PBMCs. Using immunoSEQ multiplex PCR, the repertoire was profiled, and TCRdb retains in-frame clones only, with some absent. Of some 9,300 clones in the sample, more than 60% were seen once. The CDR3 runs to 13 residues. With 3 bases removed from V and 8 bases from J, the gap between germline ends came to 13 bases. Germline V gene data show CDR1 as SGHDN and CDR2 as FVKESK. This clone occurred a few times. This clonotype was sampled from a human donor with melanoma. J is TRBJ1-2 and V is TRBV14, with D possibly being TRBD1 (5 bases). This sample comprised CD8+ T cells sorted from blood (inferred from file names), obtained from a patient given nivolumab and ipilimumab in sequence. The CDR3 coding sequence is TGTGCCAGCAGCCAGGGCGGGGGTAACGGCTACACCTTC. Translation gives CASSQGGGNGYTF.